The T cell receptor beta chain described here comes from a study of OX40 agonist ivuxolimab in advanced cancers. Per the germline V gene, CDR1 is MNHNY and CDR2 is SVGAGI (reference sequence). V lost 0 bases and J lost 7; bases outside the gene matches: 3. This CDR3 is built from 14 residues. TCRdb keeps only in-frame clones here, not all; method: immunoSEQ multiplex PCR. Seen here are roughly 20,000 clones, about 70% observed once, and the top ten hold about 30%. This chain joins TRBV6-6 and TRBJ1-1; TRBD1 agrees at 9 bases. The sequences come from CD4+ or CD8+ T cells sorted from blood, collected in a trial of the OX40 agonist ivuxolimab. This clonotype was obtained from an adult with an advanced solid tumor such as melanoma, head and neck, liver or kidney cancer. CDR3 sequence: CASSYSGQGIEAFF. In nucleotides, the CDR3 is TGTGCCAGCAGTTACTCGGGACAGGGTATTGAAGCTTTCTTT.